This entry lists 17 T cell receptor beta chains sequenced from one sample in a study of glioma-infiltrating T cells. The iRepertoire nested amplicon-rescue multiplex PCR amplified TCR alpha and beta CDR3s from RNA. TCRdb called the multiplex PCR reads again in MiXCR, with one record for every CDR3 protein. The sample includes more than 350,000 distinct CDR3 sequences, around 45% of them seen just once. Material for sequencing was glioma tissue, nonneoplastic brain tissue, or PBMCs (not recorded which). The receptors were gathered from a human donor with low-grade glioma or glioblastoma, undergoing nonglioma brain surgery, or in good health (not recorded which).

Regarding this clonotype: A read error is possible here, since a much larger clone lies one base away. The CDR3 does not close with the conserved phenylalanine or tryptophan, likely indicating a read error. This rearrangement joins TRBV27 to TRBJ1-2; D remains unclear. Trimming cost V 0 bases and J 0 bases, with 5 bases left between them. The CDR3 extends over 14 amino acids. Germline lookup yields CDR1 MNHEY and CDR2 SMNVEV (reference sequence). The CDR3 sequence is CASSLSNTNYGYTL. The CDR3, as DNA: TGTGCCAGCAGTTTATCGAATACTAACTATGGCTACACCCTC.

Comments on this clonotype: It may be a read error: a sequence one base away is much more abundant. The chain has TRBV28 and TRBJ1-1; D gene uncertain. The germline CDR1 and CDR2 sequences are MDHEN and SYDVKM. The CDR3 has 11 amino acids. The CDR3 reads CGSSLGLSAFF. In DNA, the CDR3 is TGTGGCAGCAGTTTAGGGTTATCGGCTTTCTTT.

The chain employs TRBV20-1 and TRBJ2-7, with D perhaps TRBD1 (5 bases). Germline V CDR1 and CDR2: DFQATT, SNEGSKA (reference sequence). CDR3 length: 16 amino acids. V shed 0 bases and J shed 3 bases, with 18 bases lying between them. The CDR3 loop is CSARDPQAKSYYEQYF. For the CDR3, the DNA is TGCAGTGCTAGAGACCCACAGGCGAAATCCTACTACGAGCAGTACTTC.

The CDR3 region is CASSRLENEKLFF. CDR3 in DNA: TGTGCCAGCAGCCGCCTGGAAAATGAAAAACTGTTTTTT. This chain connects TRBV7-6 to TRBJ1-4; D gene uncertain. Germline V gene data show CDR1 as SGHVS and CDR2 as FNYEAQ. Trimming cost V 5 bases and J 5 bases, with 9 bases left between them. CDR3 length: 13 amino acids.

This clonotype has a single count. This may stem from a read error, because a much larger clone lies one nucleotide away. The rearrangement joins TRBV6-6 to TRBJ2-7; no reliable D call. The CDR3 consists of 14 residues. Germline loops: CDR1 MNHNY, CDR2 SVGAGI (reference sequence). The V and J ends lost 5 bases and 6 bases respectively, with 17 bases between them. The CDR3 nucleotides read TGTGCCAGCAGTGACGACCTTGCAGGCGGCGAGCAGTACTTC. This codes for CASSDDLAGGEQYF.

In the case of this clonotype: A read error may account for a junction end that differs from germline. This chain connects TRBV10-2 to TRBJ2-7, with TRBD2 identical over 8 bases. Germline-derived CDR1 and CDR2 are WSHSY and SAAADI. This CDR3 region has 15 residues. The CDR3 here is CAISVTRLASYEQYF. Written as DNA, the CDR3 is TGTGCCATCAGCGTTACCCGACTAGCGTCCTACGAGCAGTACTTC.

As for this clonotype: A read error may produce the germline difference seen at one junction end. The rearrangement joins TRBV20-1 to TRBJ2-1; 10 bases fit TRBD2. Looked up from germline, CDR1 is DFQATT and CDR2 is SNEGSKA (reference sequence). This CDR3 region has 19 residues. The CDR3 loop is CSARRRARLAGDSYNEKFF. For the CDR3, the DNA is TGCAGTGCTAGGCGGCGGGCCCGTCTAGCGGGAGACTCCTACAATGAGAAGTTCTTC.

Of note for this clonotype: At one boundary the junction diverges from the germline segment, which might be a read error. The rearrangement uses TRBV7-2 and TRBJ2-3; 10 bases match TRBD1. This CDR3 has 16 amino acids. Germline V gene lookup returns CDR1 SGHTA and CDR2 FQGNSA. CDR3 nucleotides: TGCGCCAGCAGCCATGGGACAGGGGAAAGCACAGATACGCAGTATTTT. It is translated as CASSHGTGESTDTQYF.

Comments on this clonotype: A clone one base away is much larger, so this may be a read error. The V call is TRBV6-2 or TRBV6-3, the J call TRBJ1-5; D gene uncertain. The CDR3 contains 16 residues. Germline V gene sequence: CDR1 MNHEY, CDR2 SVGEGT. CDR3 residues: CASSYSTAYSNQLQHF. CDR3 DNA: TGTGCCAGCAGTTACTCCACAGCCTATAGCAATCAGCTCCAGCATTTT.

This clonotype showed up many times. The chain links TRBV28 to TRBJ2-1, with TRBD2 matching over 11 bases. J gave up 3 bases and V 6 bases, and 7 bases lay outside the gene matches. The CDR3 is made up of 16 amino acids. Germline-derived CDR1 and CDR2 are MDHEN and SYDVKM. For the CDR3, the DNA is TGTGCCAGCAGCCACTTCGGGACTAGCGGCTACAATGAGCAGTTCTTC. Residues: CASSHFGTSGYNEQFF.

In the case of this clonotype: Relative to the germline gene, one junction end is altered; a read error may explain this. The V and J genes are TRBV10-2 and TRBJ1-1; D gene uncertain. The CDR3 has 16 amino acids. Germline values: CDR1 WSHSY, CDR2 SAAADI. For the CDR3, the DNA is TGCGCCAACAGTCCCCCCGAGGATGCAGGCAACACTGAAGCTTTCTTT. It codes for CANSPPEDAGNTEAFF.

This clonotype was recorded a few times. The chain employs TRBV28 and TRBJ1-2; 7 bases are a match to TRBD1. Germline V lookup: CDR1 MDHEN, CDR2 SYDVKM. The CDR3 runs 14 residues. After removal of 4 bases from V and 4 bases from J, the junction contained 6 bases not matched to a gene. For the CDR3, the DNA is TGTGCCAGCAGTTCCCCCGACAGGGTCTATGGCTACACCTTC. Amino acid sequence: CASSSPDRVYGYTF.

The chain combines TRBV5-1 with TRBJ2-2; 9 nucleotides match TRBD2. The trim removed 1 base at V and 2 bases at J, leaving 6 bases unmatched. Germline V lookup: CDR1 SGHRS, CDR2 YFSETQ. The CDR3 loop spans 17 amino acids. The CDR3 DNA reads TGCGCCAGCAGCTTGTTTCCTAGCGGGATCAACACCGGGGAGCTGTTTTTT. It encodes CASSLFPSGINTGELFF.

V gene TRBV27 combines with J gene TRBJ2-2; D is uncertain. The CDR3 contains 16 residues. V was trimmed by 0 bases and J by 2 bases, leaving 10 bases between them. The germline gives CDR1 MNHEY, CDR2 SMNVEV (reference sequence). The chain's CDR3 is CASSLSAQINTGELFF. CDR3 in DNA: TGTGCCAGCAGTTTATCGGCCCAGATAAACACCGGGGAGCTGTTTTTT.

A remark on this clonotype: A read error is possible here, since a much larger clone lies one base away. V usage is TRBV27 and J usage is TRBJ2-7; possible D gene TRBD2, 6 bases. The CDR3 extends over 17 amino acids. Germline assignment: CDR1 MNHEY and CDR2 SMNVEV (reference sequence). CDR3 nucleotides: TGTGCCAGCAGTTTATTTCGGGGACCAAGGACTATATACGAGCGGTACTTC. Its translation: CASSLFRGPRTIYERYF.

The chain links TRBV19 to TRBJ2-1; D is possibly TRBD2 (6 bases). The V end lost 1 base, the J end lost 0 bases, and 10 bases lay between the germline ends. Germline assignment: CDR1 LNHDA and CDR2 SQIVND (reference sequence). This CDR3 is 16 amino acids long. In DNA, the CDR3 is TGTGCCAGTAGTATAGTCCACGGGAGCTCCTACAATGAGCAGTTCTTC. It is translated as CASSIVHGSSYNEQFF.

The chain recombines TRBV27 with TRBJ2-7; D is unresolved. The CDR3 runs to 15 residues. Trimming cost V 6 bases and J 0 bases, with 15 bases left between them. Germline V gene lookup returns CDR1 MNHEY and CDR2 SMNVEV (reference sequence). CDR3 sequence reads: CASSVDGSSSYEQYF. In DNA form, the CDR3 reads TGTGCCAGCAGCGTAGATGGGTCGAGCTCCTACGAGCAGTACTTC.